This T cell receptor beta chain was identified during a study of blood T cell repertoires in COVID-19. This CDR3 is built from 14 residues. Germline CDR1 and CDR2: SGHTS and YDEGEE. Trimming pared 0 bases from V and 6 bases from J, leaving 12 bases between. Some clones are missing from TCRdb's copy, which holds only in-frame ones; the method was immunoSEQ multiplex PCR. The sample holds 56,000 or so clones, about nine tenths seen once. V gene TRBV5-8 combines with J gene TRBJ1-1; possible D gene TRBD1, 5 bases. The sequenced material came from peripheral blood. The sequence was obtained from a middle-aged man with active COVID-19. The CDR3 loop reads CASSLGQGGPEAFF. The CDR3 DNA sequence: TGTGCCAGCAGCTTGGGCCAGGGAGGGCCTGAAGCTTTCTTT.